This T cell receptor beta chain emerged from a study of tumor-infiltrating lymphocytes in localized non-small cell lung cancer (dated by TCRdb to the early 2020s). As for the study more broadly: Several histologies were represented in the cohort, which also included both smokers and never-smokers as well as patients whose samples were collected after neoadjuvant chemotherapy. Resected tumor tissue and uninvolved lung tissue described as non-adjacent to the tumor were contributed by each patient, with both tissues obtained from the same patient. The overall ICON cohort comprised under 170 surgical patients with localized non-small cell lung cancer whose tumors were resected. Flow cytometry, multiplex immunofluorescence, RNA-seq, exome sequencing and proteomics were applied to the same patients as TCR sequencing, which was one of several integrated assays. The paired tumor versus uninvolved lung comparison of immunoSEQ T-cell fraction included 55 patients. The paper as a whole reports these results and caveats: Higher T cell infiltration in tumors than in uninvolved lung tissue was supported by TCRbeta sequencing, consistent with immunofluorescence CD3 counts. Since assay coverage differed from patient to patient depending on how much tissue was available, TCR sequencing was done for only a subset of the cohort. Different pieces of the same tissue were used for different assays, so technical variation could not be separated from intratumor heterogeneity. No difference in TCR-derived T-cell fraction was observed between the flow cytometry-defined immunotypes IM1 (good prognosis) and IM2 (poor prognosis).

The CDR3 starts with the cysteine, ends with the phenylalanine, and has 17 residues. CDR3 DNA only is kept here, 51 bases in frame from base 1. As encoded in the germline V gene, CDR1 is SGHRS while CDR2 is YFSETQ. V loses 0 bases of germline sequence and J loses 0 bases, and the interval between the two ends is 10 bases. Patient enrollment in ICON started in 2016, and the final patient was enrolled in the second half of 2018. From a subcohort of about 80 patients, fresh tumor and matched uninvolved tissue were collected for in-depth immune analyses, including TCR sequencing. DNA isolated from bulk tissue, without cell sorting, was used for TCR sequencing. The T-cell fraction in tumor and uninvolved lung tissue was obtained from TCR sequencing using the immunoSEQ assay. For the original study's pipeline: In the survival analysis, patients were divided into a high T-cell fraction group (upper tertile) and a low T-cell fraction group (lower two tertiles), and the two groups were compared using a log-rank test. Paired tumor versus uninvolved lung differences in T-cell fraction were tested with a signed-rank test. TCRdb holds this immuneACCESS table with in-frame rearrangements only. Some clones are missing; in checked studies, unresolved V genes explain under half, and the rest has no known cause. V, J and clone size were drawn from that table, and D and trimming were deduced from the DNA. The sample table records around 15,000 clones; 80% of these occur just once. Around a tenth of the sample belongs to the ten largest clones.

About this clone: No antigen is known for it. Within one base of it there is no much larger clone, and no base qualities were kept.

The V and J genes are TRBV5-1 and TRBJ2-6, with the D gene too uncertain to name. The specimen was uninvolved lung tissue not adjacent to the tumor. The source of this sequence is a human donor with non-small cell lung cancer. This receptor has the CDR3 CASSLEGKISGANVLTF. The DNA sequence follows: TGCGCCAGCAGCTTGGAGGGAAAAATCTCTGGGGCCAACGTCCTGACTTTC.